This is a list of T cell receptor beta chains from one sample in a study of control samples from healthy donors and cancer patients. Sequencing used immunoSEQ multiplex PCR; TCRdb keeps in-frame clones, though not all of them. This sample yields some 120,000 clones, of which 92% are seen a single time; roughly 0.54% belongs to the top ten. The sequenced sample consisted of PBMCs. The receptor set was obtained from a man older than 75 with head and neck cancer. The CDR3 runs from the conserved cysteine through the conserved F or W. Each record gives: V gene, J gene, CDR3 protein.

>TRBV4-1|TRBJ2-7
CASSPGTDLGYEQYF
>TRBV6-5|TRBJ2-7
CASKQGYSYEQYF
>TRBV6-6|TRBJ1-6
CASSYSTGDSPLHF
>TRBV5-1|TRBJ2-5
CASSPGKETQYF
>TRBV21-1|TRBJ2-4
CASSKGRRVSCDIQYF
>TRBV7-2|TRBJ2-1
CASGAQGAIEFF
>TRBV24-1|TRBJ2-3
CATSDYRGTSGGSTDTQYF
>TRBV24-1|TRBJ2-3
CATSDAGQGTDTQYF
>TRBV6-5|TRBJ1-1
CASGDRGLEAFF
>TRBV19|TRBJ2-7
CATGDRTYEQYF
>TRBV6-5|TRBJ2-1
CASSYSRGNNEQFF
>TRBV18|TRBJ1-2
CASSPGRADGYTF
>TRBV11-3|TRBJ2-7
CASSPYDSTYEQYF
>TRBV7-8|TRBJ1-1
CASSLWAGDTEAFF
>TRBV6-2/TRBV6-3|TRBJ2-1
CASSYSTSGDYNEQFF
>TRBV7-2|TRBJ2-1
CASSLIAGGSYNEQFF
>TRBV27|TRBJ1-1
CASSLGQGANTEAFF
>TRBV27|TRBJ2-7
CASDRGALYEQYF
>TRBV9|TRBJ2-5
CASSPGLAETQYF
>TRBV20-1|TRBJ2-5
CSASPRTGKETQYF
>TRBV19|TRBJ1-1
CASSITAAENTEAFF
>TRBV7-9|TRBJ2-2
CATDGGVGTGELFF
>TRBV7-9|TRBJ1-1
CASSLGQGLSTEAFF
>TRBV7-6|TRBJ1-1
CASSPSPTGNTEAFF
>TRBV5-4|TRBJ2-5
CASSRAPSGGALETQYF
>TRBV9|TRBJ2-6
CASASGGASGANVLTF
>TRBV19|TRBJ1-1
CASSSQGIYVAEAFF